This T cell receptor beta chain comes out of a study of control samples from healthy donors and cancer patients. The germline CDR1 and CDR2 sequences are MNHEY and SVGAGI. The CDR3 runs 14 residues. Deletions cut 6 bases from V and 6 bases from J, with 15 bases between. TCRdb's table, derived via immunoSEQ multiplex PCR, lists solely in-frame clones and lacks some. The data show 200,000 or so clones, around 94% seen once. This receptor was identified in a man in his fifties in good health. This rearrangement joins TRBV6-5 to TRBJ1-5; D uncertain. Material for sequencing was blood. The CDR3 sequence is CASSQWGLGQPQHF. The CDR3 region has the DNA TGTGCCAGCAGCCAATGGGGTCTCGGTCAGCCCCAGCATTTT.